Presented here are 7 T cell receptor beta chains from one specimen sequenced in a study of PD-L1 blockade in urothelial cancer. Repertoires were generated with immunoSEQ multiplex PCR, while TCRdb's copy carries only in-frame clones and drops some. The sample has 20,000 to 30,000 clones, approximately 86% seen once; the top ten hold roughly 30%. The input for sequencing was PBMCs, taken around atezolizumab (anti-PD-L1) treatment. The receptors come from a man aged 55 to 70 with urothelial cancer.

This chain's CDR3 is CASSPEQGGNSPLHF. CDR3 sequence (DNA): TGTGCCAGCTCACCAGAACAGGGAGGGAATTCACCCCTCCACTTT. The V gene is TRBV18, the J gene TRBJ1-6; TRBD1 might be the D (6 bases). Looked up from germline, CDR1 is KGHSH and CDR2 is LQKENI. This CDR3 spans 15 amino acids. V was clipped by 2 bases and J by 7 bases, with 12 bases between them.

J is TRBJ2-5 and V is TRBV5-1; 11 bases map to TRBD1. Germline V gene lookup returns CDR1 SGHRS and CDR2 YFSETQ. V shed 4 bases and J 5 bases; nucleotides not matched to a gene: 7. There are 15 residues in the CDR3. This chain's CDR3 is CASSPGQGASETQYF. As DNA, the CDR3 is TGCGCCAGCAGCCCTGGACAGGGGGCTAGCGAGACCCAGTACTTC.

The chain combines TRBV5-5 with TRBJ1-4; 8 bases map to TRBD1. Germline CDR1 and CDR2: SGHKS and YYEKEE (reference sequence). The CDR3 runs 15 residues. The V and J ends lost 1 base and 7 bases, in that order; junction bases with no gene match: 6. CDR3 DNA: TGTGCCAGCAGCTTGTCCCCGACAGGGGTTGAAAAACTGTTTTTT. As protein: CASSLSPTGVEKLFF. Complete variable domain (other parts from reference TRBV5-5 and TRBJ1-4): DAGVTQSPTHLIKTRGQQVTLRCSPISGHKSVSWYQQVLGQGPQFIFQYYEKEERGRGNFPDRFSARQFPNYSSELNVNALLLGDSALYLCASSLSPTGVEKLFFGSGTQLSVL.

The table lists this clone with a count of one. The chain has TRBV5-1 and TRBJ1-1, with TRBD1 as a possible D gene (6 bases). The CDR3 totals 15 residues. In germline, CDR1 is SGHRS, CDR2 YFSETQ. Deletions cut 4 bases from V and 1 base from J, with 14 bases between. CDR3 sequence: CASSPQGLTNTEAFF. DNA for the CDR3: TGCGCCAGCAGCCCACAGGGCTTGACGAACACTGAAGCTTTCTTT.

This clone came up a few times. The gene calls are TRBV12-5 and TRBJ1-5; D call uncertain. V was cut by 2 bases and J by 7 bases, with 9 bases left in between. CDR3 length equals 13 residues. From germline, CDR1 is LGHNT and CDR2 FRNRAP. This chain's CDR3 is CASGLTGGQPQHF. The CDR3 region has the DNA TGTGCTAGTGGTTTGACTGGAGGGCAGCCCCAGCATTTT.

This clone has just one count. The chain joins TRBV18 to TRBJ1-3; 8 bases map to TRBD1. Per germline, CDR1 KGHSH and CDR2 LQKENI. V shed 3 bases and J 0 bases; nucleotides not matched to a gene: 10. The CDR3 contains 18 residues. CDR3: CASSPQRSGGSSGNTIYF. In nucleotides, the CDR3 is TGTGCCAGCTCACCTCAGCGCTCAGGGGGCTCCTCTGGAAACACCATATATTTT.

DNA of the CDR3: TGTGCCAGCTCACCACCCGCCCTACAGGGGACCCCCACAGATACGCAGTATTTT. Translation: CASSPPALQGTPTDTQYF. The gene calls are TRBV18 and TRBJ2-3; 7 nucleotides line up with TRBD1. There are 18 residues in the CDR3. V dropped 0 bases and J dropped 2; count of bases not matched to a gene: 11. Germline loops: CDR1 KGHSH, CDR2 LQKENI.